A selection of T cell receptor beta chains follows, all from one sample in a study of Ad26.COV2.S vaccination and SARS-CoV-2 variants. TCRdb keeps only in-frame clones here, not all; method: immunoSEQ multiplex PCR. Among hundreds of thousands of clones listed, approximately 92% were seen once. Sequenced here: peripheral blood, sampled in a trial of Ad26.COV2.S vaccine versus placebo. All receptors derive from a person aged 18 to 65 who received the Ad26.COV2.S COVID-19 vaccine or a placebo. CDR3s include the opening cysteine and the closing phenylalanine or tryptophan. Each record gives: J gene, V gene, D gene, CDR3 DNA, CDR3 protein. A D gene is named only where the DNA matches it firmly.

TRBJ2-5 TRBV20-1 . TGCAGCCCCCGAAAAAAAGAGACCCAGTACTTC CSPRKKETQYF
TRBJ2-7 TRBV5-6 TRBD2 TGTGCCAGCAGCTTGGTGGCTAGCGGATGGACCTACGAGCAGTACTTC CASSLVASGWTYEQYF
TRBJ1-5 TRBV18 . TGTGCCAGCTCACCACTTCCTCGTTCGGGCAGTCAGGGACTTTTCAATCAGCCCCAGCATTTT CASSPLPRSGSQGLFNQPQHF
TRBJ2-3 TRBV10-2 . TGCGCCAGCAGTGATTCCGGGACTCAGACCTACACAGATACGCAGTATTTT CASSDSGTQTYTDTQYF
TRBJ2-7 TRBV21-1 . TGTGCCAGCAGCAAAGGGTCCCAGTTACTTGCGGGAGGGCATCACGAGCAGTACTTC CASSKGSQLLAGGHHEQYF
TRBJ1-5 TRBV6-1 . TGTGCCAGCAGTGAAGATCAGCCCCAGCATTTT CASSEDQPQHF
TRBJ1-1 TRBV29-1 . TGCAGCGTCCTGGACGGGGGTTTCACTGAAGCTTTCTTT CSVLDGGFTEAFF
TRBJ1-2 TRBV2 . TGTGCCACCAAGACAGTCTATGGCTACACCTTC CATKTVYGYTF
TRBJ2-7 TRBV28 TRBD2 TGTGCCAGCAGTACAACGGGACTAGCCCATTCCTACGAGCAGTACTTC CASSTTGLAHSYEQYF
TRBJ2-7 TRBV9 TRBD1 TGTGCCAGCAGCGTAGGGACAGGGGGCGCCGAGCAGTACTTC CASSVGTGGAEQYF
TRBJ2-7 TRBV18 TRBD1 TGTGCCAGCTCACCTTTGGGACAGGCGGCCTACGAGCAGTACTTC CASSPLGQAAYEQYF
TRBJ1-4 TRBV5-1 TRBD1 TGCGCCAGCAGCCCGGGACAGGGGAATGAAAAACTGTTTTTT CASSPGQGNEKLFF
TRBJ2-4 TRBV5-5 . TGTGCCAGCAGCCGCGGGGGCACCTTAAAAAACATTCAGTACTTC CASSRGGTLKNIQYF
TRBJ2-2 TRBV19 TRBD1 TGTGCTGCCGGGACAGGGGATTTATCGAACACCGGGGAGCTGTTTTTT CAAGTGDLSNTGELFF
TRBJ1-1 TRBV19 . TGTGCCAGTAGTCCTTGGGGGGAGATGACTGAAGCTTTCTTT CASSPWGEMTEAFF
TRBJ2-7 TRBV27 TRBD1 TGTGCCAGCAGTTTATCTGGGGGGACAGGGGGATTTAAGCAGTACTTC CASSLSGGTGGFKQYF
TRBJ1-1 TRBV11-2 TRBD1 TGTGCCAGCAGCGCGCAGGGGGGTGAGGGTACTGAAGCTTTCTTT CASSAQGGEGTEAFF
TRBJ1-2 TRBV6-1 . TGTGCCAGCAGTGAGTCCTTGGCCCTCTCATATGGCTACACCTTC CASSESLALSYGYTF
TRBJ2-3 TRBV6-6 . TGTGCCAGCAGTTACGACAGGATCCAACGAACAGATACGCAGTATTTT CASSYDRIQRTDTQYF
TRBJ1-2 TRBV7-6 TRBD1 TGTGCCAGCAGCTCCAGAGCCAGGGGGTGGGACTATGGCTACACCTTC CASSSRARGWDYGYTF
TRBJ2-1 TRBV6-4 TRBD2 TGTGCCAGCAGTGGACTAGCGGGAGGAATCGATGAGCAGTTCTTC CASSGLAGGIDEQFF
TRBJ1-1 TRBV11-1 . TGTGCCAGCACAGACCATATGAACACTGAAGCTTTCTTT CASTDHMNTEAFF
TRBJ2-5 TRBV27 TRBD2 TGTGCCAGCAGTTTAAGTAGCGGGGGCGGAAGAGGGGAGACCCAGTACTTC CASSLSSGGGRGETQYF